This T cell receptor beta chain is drawn from a study of blood T cell repertoires in COVID-19. Germline values: CDR1 SGHNT, CDR2 YYREEE (reference sequence). This CDR3 is 18 amino acids long. With V trimmed by 0 bases and J by 1 base, 2 bases remained unmatched. Authors' analysis steps: Nucleated cell number was recorded as an estimate derived from reference gene primer amplification. Clones were read by immunoSEQ multiplex PCR, and TCRdb kept only the in-frame ones, dropping some. The DNA was the basis for D and trimming; V, J and clone size are from that table. Of approximately 300,000 clones listed, under 90% are singletons.

This chain links TRBV5-4 with TRBJ2-3; 16 bases are shared with TRBD2. Sequencing input: PBMCs or T cells enriched from blood (not recorded which). The TCR originated in a woman between 18 and 29 years old who had recovered from COVID-19. The CDR3 DNA sequence: TGTGCCAGCAGCTTGGGGGGACTAGCGGGAGGGGGCACAGATACGCAGTATTTT. Translation gives CASSLGGLAGGGTDTQYF. Combining the CDR3 with reference TRBV5-4 and TRBJ2-3 gives the whole variable domain ETGVTQSPTHLIKTRGQQVTLRCSSQSGHNTVSWYQQALGQGPQFIFQYYREEENGRGNFPPRFSGLQFPNYSSELNVNALELDDSALYLCASSLGGLAGGGTDTQYFGPGTRLTVL.